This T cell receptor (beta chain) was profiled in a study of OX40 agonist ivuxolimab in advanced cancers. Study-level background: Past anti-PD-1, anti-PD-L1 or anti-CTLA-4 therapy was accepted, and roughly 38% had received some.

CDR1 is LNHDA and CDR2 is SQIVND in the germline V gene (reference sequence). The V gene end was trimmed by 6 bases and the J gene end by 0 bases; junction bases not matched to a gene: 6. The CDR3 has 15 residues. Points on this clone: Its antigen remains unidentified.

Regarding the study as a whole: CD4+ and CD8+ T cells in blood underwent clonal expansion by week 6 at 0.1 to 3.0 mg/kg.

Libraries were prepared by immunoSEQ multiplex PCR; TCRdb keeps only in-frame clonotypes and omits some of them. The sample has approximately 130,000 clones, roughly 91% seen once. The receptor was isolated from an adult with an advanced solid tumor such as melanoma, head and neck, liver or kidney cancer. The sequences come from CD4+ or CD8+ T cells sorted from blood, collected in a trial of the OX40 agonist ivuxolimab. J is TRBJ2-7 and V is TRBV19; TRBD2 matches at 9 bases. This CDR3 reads CASSPSSGDSYEQYF. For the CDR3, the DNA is TGTGCCAGTAGCCCTTCTAGCGGGGACTCCTACGAGCAGTACTTC.